This T cell receptor beta chain came from a study of T cells in Graves' hyperthyroidism and ophthalmopathy. The study, taken as a whole, reports: Within blood appeared most thyroid clonotypes that had expanded above 0.001.

With respect to this clonotype: Its antigen is not known.

It was RNA transcripts that yielded the amplified TCR beta CDR3 regions. Using the HTBI primer set, a first-round RT-PCR was run on the TCR CDR3. TCRdb re-called the multiplex PCR reads through MiXCR, storing one row per CDR3 protein. The profile covers hundreds of thousands of distinct CDR3 sequences, with approximately 14% appearing a single time and almost 6% taken by the ten largest. Sequenced input: blood. This clonotype was sampled from a woman aged 25-40 years with Graves' hyperthyroidism that later progressed to Graves' ophthalmopathy.

The CDR3 DNA reads as TGTGCCAGCAGCTTAGCCGAGTGGGAGACCCAGTACTTC. It yields the protein CASSLAEWETQYF. The chain has TRBV7-2 and TRBJ2-5, with D unclear. Between the trimmed V and J ends, which lost 0 bases and 5 bases, there was a span of 7 bases. This CDR3 is 13 amino acids long. CDR1 and CDR2 (germline): SGHTA, FQGNSA.